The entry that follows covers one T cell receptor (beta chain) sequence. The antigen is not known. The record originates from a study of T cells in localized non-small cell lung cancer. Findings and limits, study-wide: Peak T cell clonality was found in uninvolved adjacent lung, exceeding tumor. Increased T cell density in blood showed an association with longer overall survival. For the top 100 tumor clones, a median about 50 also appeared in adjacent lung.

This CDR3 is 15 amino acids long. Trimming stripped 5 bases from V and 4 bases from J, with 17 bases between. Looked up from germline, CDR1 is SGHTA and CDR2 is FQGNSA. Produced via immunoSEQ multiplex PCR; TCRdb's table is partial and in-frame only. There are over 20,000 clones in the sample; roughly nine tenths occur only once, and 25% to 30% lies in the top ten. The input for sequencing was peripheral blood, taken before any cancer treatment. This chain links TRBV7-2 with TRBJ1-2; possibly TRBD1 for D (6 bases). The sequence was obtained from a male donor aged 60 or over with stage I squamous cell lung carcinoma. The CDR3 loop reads CASSPQSDSPYGYTF. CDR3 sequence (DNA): TGTGCCAGCAGCCCCCAATCGGACAGCCCCTATGGCTACACCTTC.